The clone carrying this T cell receptor (beta chain) was seen many times. Specified time point: newly diagnosed GD, antithyroid drugs for less than 3 months. RNA from PBMCs was the source of the TCR library. Patients were enrolled at an endocrinology department in Xi'an, China. This entry is derived from a study of regulatory T cells in long-lasting Graves disease. With iRepertoire HTBI primers and Arm-PCR of CDR3 regions, TCR beta libraries were built. In TCRdb, the multiplex PCR reads were re-called with MiXCR into one record per CDR3 protein. The sample consists of 400,000 to 500,000 distinct CDR3 sequences, 14% of them appearing once. The CDR3 extends over 18 amino acids. V was trimmed by 1 base and J by 2 bases, leaving 22 bases between them. Germline V CDR1 and CDR2: SGHTS, YDEGEE. This same sample was also part of a study on T cells in Graves' hyperthyroidism and ophthalmopathy. That work states: The diagnoses drew upon clinical symptoms, serum thyroxine and TRAb, thyroid ultrasound and orbital computed tomography. The blood repertoire included most of the expanded thyroid clonotypes above 0.001.

The V call is TRBV5-8, the J call TRBJ2-7; D might be TRBD1 (5 bases). The source material was peripheral blood mononuclear cells (PBMCs), sampled at new diagnosis, from a patient treated with antithyroid drugs. This receptor was obtained from a woman aged 45-60 years with Graves disease. Here the CDR3 DNA reads TGTGCCAGCAGCTTGTTAATAAGGGGCCTAGGGCGCCCCTACGAGCAGTACTTC. It specifies CASSLLIRGLGRPYEQYF. Full variable domain (missing parts from reference TRBV5-8 and TRBJ2-7): EAGVTQSPTHLIKTRGQQATLRCSPISGHTSVYWYQQALGLGLQFLLWYDEGEERNRGNFPPRFSGRQFPNYSSELNVNALELEDSALYLCASSLLIRGLGRPYEQYFGPGTRLTVT.